This TCR beta chain was found in a study of cytomegalovirus exposure and HLA in healthy donors. With respect to this clone: Its antigen is still unknown.

Study-level results: Prior analysis indicated that the majority of TCR beta V segments exhibited productivity approximately 87% or approximately 30% of the time. Later examination showed HLA-associated TCR beta chains had greater clonal expansion than equally common others. The study listed roughly 150 cytomegalovirus-associated TCR beta chains. Reportedly, HLA-A and HLA-B alleles of most subjects were accurately predicted from TCR beta.

Primers for the PCR totalled 60 Vbeta and 13 Jbeta. Repertoires were generated with immunoSEQ multiplex PCR, while TCRdb's copy carries only in-frame clones and drops some. This sample has 150,000 to 160,000 clones, with roughly 81% found just once. The germline gives CDR1 SGHRS, CDR2 YFSETQ. CDR3 size: 15 residues. J was trimmed by 0 bases and V by 4 bases; bases with no gene match: 5. The gene calls are TRBV5-1 and TRBJ2-7; 9 positions agree with TRBD1. The sample consisted of PBMCs. The TCR sequence derives from a woman younger than 30 in good health and CMV-seronegative. The CDR3 reads CASSRGTGTSYEQYF. CDR3 coding DNA: TGCGCCAGCAGCCGAGGGACAGGGACCTCCTACGAGCAGTACTTC.